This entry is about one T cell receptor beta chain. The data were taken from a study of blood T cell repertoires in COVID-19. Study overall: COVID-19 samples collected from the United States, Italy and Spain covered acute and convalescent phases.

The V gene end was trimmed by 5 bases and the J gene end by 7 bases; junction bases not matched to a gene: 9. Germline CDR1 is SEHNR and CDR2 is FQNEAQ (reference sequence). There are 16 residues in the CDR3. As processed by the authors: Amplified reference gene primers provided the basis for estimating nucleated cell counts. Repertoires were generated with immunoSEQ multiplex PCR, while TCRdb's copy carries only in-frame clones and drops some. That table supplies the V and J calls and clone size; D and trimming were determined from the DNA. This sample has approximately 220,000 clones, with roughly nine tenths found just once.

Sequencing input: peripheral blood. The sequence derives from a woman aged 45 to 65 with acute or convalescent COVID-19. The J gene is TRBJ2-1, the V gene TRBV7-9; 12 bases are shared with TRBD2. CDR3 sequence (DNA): TGTGCCAGCAGCGGGCTCCTAGCGGGAGGGTGGAATGAGCAGTTCTTC. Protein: CASSGLLAGGWNEQFF. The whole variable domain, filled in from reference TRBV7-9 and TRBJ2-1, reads DTGVSQNPRHKITKRGQNVTFRCDPISEHNRLYWYRQTLGQGPEFLTYFQNEAQLEKSRLLSDRFSAERPKGSFSTLEIQRTEQGDSAMYLCASSGLLAGGWNEQFFGPGTRLTVL.